This TCR beta chain was profiled in a study of T cell responses to AZD1222 COVID-19 vaccine. As to this clone: No antigen is known for it.

The method was immunoSEQ multiplex PCR; TCRdb's version includes in-frame clones alone and lacks a portion of them. The sample lists 120,000 to 150,000 clones, under 95% occurring once. The CDR3 covers 15 residues. V shed 4 bases and J 6 bases; nucleotides not matched to a gene: 9. Germline values: CDR1 GTSNPN, CDR2 SVGIG (reference sequence). Whole-study findings and limits: Reportedly, close to half of spike-specific TCRs are directed against unmutated variant regions. Among the donors, most were white British and more were female, and clonal diversity was possibly underestimated. Repertoire sampling happened only post peak T cell response. Spike as a whole was targeted by vaccine-associated CD4 TCRs, dominant at 160-218 and 743-854.

The sequence was obtained from an adult in good health. This specimen consisted of peripheral blood, obtained on day 0 of MenACWY control vaccination. The rearrangement uses TRBV30 and TRBJ1-6, with 7 nucleotides matching TRBD1. CDR3 residues: CAWTQDQGGNSPLHF. In nucleotides, the CDR3 is TGTGCCTGGACTCAGGACCAGGGGGGTAATTCACCCCTCCACTTT.